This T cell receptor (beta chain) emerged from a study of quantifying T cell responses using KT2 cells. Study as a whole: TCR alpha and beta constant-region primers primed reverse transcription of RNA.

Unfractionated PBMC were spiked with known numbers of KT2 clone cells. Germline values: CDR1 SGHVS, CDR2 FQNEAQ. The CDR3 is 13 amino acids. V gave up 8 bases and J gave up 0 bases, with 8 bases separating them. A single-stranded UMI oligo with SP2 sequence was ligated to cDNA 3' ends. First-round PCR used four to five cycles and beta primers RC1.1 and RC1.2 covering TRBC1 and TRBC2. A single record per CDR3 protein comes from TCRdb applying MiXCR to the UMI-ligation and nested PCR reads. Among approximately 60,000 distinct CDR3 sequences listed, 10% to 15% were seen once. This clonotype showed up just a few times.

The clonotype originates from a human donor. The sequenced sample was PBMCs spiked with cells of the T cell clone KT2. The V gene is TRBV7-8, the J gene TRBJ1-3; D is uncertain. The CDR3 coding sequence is TGTGCCAGCGCCCAAGACTCTGGAAACACCATATATTTT. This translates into CASAQDSGNTIYF.